Sequencing of this T cell receptor beta chain was carried out in a study of blood T cell repertoires in COVID-19. Study-wide background: The samples span acute and convalescent COVID-19 from the United States, Italy and Spain.

The V end lost 2 bases, the J end lost 2 bases, and 10 bases lay between the germline ends. CDR1 and CDR2 from the germline V gene are SGHRS and YFSETQ. The CDR3 spans 14 residues. In Cohort 3, a recovered donor had either two negative PCRs, clearance, or symptom resolution. As handled by the study authors: Estimates of nucleated cell counts were drawn from the amplification of reference gene primers. Only in-frame clones appear in the TCRdb table, and some are missing; sequencing was by immunoSEQ multiplex PCR. Clone size and the V and J calls come from that table; the DNA yielded D and trimming. The sample yields about 350,000 clones, over 75% seen once.

The rearrangement joins TRBV5-1 to TRBJ2-5; D is perhaps TRBD1 (5 bases). The clonotype was recovered from a woman younger than 45 who had recovered from COVID-19. The sequenced sample consisted of PBMCs or T cells enriched from blood (not recorded which). The CDR3 sequence: CASSLQGDQETQYF. CDR3 sequence (DNA): TGCGCCAGCAGCTTACAAGGGGATCAAGAGACCCAGTACTTC.